A single T cell receptor (beta chain) is shown here with its context. Germline CDR1 is MNHEY and CDR2 is SMNVEV (reference sequence). With V trimmed by 6 bases and J by 0 bases, 2 bases remained unmatched. This CDR3 spans 15 amino acids. In the PCR, 60 Vbeta and 13 Jbeta primers were used. The assay was immunoSEQ multiplex PCR, and TCRdb's table has in-frame clones only and misses some. This repertoire includes some 110,000 clones. The entry originates in a study of cytomegalovirus exposure and HLA in healthy donors. Sequenced: PBMCs. This sequence originates from a man aged 25-45 years in good health and CMV-seronegative. J is TRBJ1-6 and V is TRBV27; TRBD1 matches 7 bases. The CDR3 protein is CASRTGPSYNSPLHF. The CDR3 DNA is TGTGCCAGCAGGACAGGGCCCTCCTATAATTCACCCCTCCACTTT.